The 8 T cell receptor beta chains reported below all come from one sample, sequenced in a study of identical twins. In TCRdb, the 5' RACE reads were re-called with MiXCR into one record per CDR3 protein. In the table there are more than 650,000 distinct CDR3 sequences, roughly 6% of which are singletons. The sequencing sample was made of naive T cells sorted from blood. These receptor sequences come from a man between 18 and 29 years old in good health.

The chain has TRBV6-1 and TRBJ2-3, with TRBD1 matching 7 bases. Germline V gene sequence: CDR1 MNHNS, CDR2 SASEGT. J gave up 6 bases and V 6 bases, and 21 bases lay outside the gene matches. CDR3 length: 18 residues. This CDR3 is CASRSTGQRGRVADTQYF. For the CDR3, the DNA is TGTGCCAGCAGGTCGACAGGCCAGAGGGGGCGGGTGGCGGATACGCAGTATTTT.

This clonotype has ten or more counts. This sequence joins TRBV12-3 or TRBV12-4 and TRBJ2-7; D ambiguous. This CDR3 contains 14 residues. Trimming left V 6 bases short and J 4 bases short, with 16 bases between. CDR3 loop: CASRDPKNRYEQYF. The CDR3 nucleotides are TGTGCCAGCAGGGACCCGAAAAACCGGTACGAGCAGTACTTC.

In this sample, this clonotype turned up a few times. V usage is TRBV4-3 and J usage is TRBJ2-2, with 13 nucleotides matching TRBD2. After removal of 0 bases from V and 13 bases from J, the junction contained 8 bases not matched to a gene. Germline assignment: CDR1 LGHNA and CDR2 YSLEER. This CDR3 spans 16 amino acids. CDR3 loop: CASSQDIPGLAGRLFF. The CDR3 DNA sequence: TGCGCCAGCAGCCAAGATATTCCGGGACTAGCGGGAAGGCTGTTTTTT.

This clonotype was found many times. This chain uses TRBV7-2 with TRBJ2-1, with 9 bases lining up with TRBD2. Unmatched junction bases numbered 2, after V lost 3 bases and J lost 2 bases. Germline CDR1 is SGHTA and CDR2 is FQGNSA. The CDR3 loop spans 15 amino acids. CDR3 sequence reads: CASSFVAGAYNEQFF. In nucleotides, the CDR3 is TGTGCCAGCAGCTTCGTAGCGGGGGCCTACAATGAGCAGTTCTTC.

This clonotype was seen repeatedly, ten times or more. The rearrangement uses TRBV30 and TRBJ2-1; D is uncertain. This CDR3 contains 14 residues. Germline CDR1 GTSNPN, CDR2 SVGIG (reference sequence). Deletions cut 3 bases from V and 2 bases from J, with 11 bases between. The CDR3 bases are TGTGCCTGGAGAGGGCTTATTCCCTACAATGAGCAGTTCTTC. Protein: CAWRGLIPYNEQFF.

This clonotype was observed many times. The rearrangement links TRBV12-3 or TRBV12-4 to TRBJ2-7; TRBD1 or TRBD2 may be the D gene (5 bases each). Trimming stripped 5 bases from V and 0 bases from J, with 14 bases between. The CDR3 contains 15 residues. CDR3 sequence (DNA): TGTGCCAGCAGTCCCGGGACCGAGAGCTCCTACGAGCAGTACTTC. Protein: CASSPGTESSYEQYF.

This clonotype was observed many times. The gene calls are TRBV7-3 and TRBJ2-7; 10 bases fit TRBD1. Germline-derived CDR1 and CDR2 are SGHTA and FQGTGA. Trimming at V came to 5 bases and at J to 6 bases, leaving 4 bases not matched to a gene. This CDR3 has 13 residues. CDR3 residues: CASSGTGEGEQYF. CDR3 DNA sequence: TGTGCCAGCAGCGGGACAGGGGAGGGCGAGCAGTACTTC. Full variable domain (outside the CDR3, taken from reference TRBV7-3 and TRBJ2-7): GAGVSQTPSNKVTEKGKYVELRCDPISGHTALYWYRQSLGQGPEFLIYFQGTGAADDSGLPNDRFFAVRPEGSVSTLKIQRTERGDSAVYLCASSGTGEGEQYFGPGTRLTVT.

The chain employs TRBV7-3 and TRBJ1-4; TRBD1 is a possible D gene (5 bases). CDR3 length: 15 residues. Trimming removed 3 bases from V and 7 bases from J, with 15 bases in between. Germline CDR1 and CDR2: SGHTA and FQGTGA. The chain's CDR3 is CASSLTGTSGEKLFF. The CDR3 DNA is TGTGCCAGCAGCTTGACCGGGACCTCAGGTGAAAAACTGTTTTTT. Full variable domain (remainder filled in from reference TRBV7-3 and TRBJ1-4): GAGVSQTPSNKVTEKGKYVELRCDPISGHTALYWYRQSLGQGPEFLIYFQGTGAADDSGLPNDRFFAVRPEGSVSTLKIQRTERGDSAVYLCASSLTGTSGEKLFFGSGTQLSVL.